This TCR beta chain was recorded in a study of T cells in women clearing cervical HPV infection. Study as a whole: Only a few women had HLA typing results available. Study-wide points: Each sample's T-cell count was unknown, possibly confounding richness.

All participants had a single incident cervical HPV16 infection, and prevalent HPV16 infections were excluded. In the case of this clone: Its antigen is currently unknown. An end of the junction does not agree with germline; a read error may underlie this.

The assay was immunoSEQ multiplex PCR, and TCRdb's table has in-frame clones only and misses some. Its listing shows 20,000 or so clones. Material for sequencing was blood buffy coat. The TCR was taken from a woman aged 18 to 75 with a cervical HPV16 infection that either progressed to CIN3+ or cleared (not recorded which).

The CDR3 protein is CASSQERGGATDTQYF. Incomplete CDR3 DNA: TGCGCCAGCAGCCAAGAAAGGGGGGGGGCGACAGATACG. V gene TRBV4-2 combines with J gene TRBJ2-3, with D perhaps matching TRBD2 (7 bases). The read stops 3 residues short of the end of the CDR3; the missing end is completed from the germline J gene. Germline V gene data show CDR1 as LGHNA and CDR2 as YNFKEQ. CDR3 length: 16 residues.